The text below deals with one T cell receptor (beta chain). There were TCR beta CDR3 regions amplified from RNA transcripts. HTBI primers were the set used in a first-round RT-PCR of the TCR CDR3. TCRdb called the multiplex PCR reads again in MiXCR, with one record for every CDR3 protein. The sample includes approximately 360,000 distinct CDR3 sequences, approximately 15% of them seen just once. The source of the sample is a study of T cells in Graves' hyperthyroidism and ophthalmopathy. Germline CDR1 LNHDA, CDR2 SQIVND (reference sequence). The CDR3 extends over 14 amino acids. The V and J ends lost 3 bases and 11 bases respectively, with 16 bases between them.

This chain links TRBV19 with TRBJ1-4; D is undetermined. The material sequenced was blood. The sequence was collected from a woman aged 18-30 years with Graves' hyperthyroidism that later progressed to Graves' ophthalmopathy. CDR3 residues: CASSMIAASPKLFF. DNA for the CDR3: TGTGCCAGTAGTATGATCGCAGCATCACCTAAACTGTTTTTT.